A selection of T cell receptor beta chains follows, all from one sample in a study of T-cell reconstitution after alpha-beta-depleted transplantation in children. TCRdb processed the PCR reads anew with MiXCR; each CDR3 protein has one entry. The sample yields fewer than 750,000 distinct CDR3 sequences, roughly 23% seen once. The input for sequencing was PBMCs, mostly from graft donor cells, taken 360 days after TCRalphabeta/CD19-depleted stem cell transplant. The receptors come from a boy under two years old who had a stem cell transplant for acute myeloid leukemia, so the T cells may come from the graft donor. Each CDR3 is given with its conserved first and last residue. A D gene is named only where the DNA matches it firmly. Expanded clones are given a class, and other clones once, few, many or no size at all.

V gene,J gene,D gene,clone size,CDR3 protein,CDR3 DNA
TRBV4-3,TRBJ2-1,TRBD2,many,CASSQDSTSGAYNEQFF,TGCGCCAGCAGCCAAGATTCCACTAGCGGGGCTTACAATGAGCAGTTCTTC
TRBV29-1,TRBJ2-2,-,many,CSVGRSGELFF,TGCAGCGTTGGTCGCTCCGGGGAGCTGTTTTTT
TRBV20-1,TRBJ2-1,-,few,CSARTRANEQFF,TGCAGTGCTAGGACCCGGGCAAATGAGCAGTTCTTC
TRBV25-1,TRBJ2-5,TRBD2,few,CASSGLAGGKFQETQYF,TGTGCCAGCAGTGGTCTAGCGGGGGGGAAATTCCAAGAGACCCAGTACTTC
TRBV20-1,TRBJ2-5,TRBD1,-,CCAPNRQGRYQETQYF,TGCTGTGCACCGAACCGACAGGGACGGTACCAAGAGACCCAGTACTTC
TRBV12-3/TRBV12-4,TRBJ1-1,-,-,CASRTRRGAATEAFF,TGTGCCAGCAGGACTCGAAGGGGGGCAGCCACTGAAGCTTTCTTT
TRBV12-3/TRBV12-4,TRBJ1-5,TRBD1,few,CASSSPGQGNQPQHF,TGTGCCAGCAGTTCGCCGGGACAGGGAAATCAGCCCCAGCATTTT
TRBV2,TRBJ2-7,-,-,CASNQQGVTYEQYF,TGTGCCAGCAACCAACAGGGTGTCACCTACGAGCAGTACTTC
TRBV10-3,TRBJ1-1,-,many,CAISDIVYTEAFF,TGTGCCATCAGCGATATCGTCTACACTGAAGCTTTCTTT
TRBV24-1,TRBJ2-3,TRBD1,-,CATSDYRDRGDTQYF,TGTGCCACCAGTGATTACCGGGACAGAGGAGATACGCAGTATTTT
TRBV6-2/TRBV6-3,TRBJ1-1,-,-,CASTRRLARTFF,TGTGCCAGCACCAGACGGCTTGCGAGAACTTTCTTT
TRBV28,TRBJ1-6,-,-,CASSLWDGDSNSPLHF,TGTGCCAGCAGTTTATGGGACGGGGACTCCAATTCACCCCTCCACTTT
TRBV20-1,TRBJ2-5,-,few,CSARDFGTGRVGAQYF,TGCAGTGCTAGAGATTTCGGGACGGGGCGGGTCGGGGCCCAGTACTTC
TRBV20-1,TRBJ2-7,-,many,CSASLGPLSYEQYF,TGCAGTGCTAGTTTGGGACCCCTCTCCTACGAGCAGTACTTC
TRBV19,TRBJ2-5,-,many,CASSVRDAGETQYF,TGTGCCAGTAGTGTCCGGGACGCCGGAGAGACCCAGTACTTC
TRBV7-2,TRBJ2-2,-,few,CASSYTGSRPTGELFF,TGTGCCAGCAGCTATACCGGATCCCGTCCCACCGGGGAGCTGTTTTTT
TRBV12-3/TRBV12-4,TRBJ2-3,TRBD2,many,CASSLAGTSGGGTDTQYF,TGTGCCAGCAGTTTAGCCGGGACTAGCGGGGGAGGCACAGATACGCAGTATTTT
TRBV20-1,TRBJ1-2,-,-,CSAEAGHFNYGYTF,TGCAGTGCCGAGGCAGGCCACTTTAACTATGGCTACACCTTC
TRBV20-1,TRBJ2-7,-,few,CSASRGLSYEQYF,TGCAGTGCCTCCAGGGGCCTCTCCTACGAGCAGTACTTC
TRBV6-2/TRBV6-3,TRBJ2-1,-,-,CASSCNGTTFSYNEQFF,TGTGCCAGCAGTTGTAACGGGACCACCTTCTCCTACAATGAGCAGTTCTTC
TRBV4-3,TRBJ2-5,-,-,CASSQGIRETQYF,TGCGCCAGCAGCCAAGGAATTAGAGAGACCCAGTACTTC
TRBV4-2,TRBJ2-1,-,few,CASSQESTSYNEQFF,TGTGCCAGCAGCCAAGAGAGTACTAGCTACAATGAGCAGTTCTTC
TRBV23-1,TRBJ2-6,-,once,CAGPLGYRNPGANVLTF,TGCGCCGGCCCACTGGGGTACAGAAATCCTGGGGCCAACGTCCTGACTTTC
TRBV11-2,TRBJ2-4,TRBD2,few,CASTLGGAKNIQYF,TGTGCCAGCACCCTGGGAGGGGCCAAAAACATTCAGTACTTC
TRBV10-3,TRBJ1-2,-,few,CAISEEPQGVYGYTF,TGTGCCATCAGTGAGGAACCACAGGGAGTCTATGGCTACACCTTC
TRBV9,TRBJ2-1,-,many,CASSPGRGYNEQFF,TGTGCCAGCAGCCCCGGTCGGGGGTACAATGAGCAGTTCTTC
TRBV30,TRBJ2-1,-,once,CAHTPGDNEQFF,TGTGCCCATACCCCCGGAGACAATGAGCAGTTCTTC
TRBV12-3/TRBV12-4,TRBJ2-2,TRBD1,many,CASSPGQGGRPGELFF,TGTGCCAGCAGTCCTGGACAGGGGGGACGACCCGGGGAGCTGTTTTTT
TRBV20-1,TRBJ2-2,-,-,CSARLVNGVVDTGELFF,TGCAGTGCTAGACTCGTCAACGGGGTTGTGGACACCGGGGAGCTGTTTTTT
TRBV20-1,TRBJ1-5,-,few,CSASQRSHQPQHF,TGCAGTGCTAGCCAGAGGTCCCATCAGCCCCAGCATTTT
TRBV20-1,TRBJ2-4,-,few,CSARERPEKSKNIQYF,TGCAGTGCTAGAGAGCGCCCTGAGAAATCCAAAAACATTCAGTACTTC
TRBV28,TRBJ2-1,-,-,CASSGSGARSYNEQFF,TGTGCCAGCTCAGGGTCGGGGGCACGCTCCTACAATGAGCAGTTCTTC
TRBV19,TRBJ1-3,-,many,CASSIDPARRGVSGNTIYF,TGTGCCAGTAGTATAGATCCGGCAAGACGAGGGGTCTCTGGAAACACCATATATTTT
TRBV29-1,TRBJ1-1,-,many,CSVEDQGRVEAFF,TGCAGCGTTGAAGATCAGGGGAGGGTGGAAGCTTTCTTT
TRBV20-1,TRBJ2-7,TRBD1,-,CSAASYRGRYEQYF,TGCAGTGCTGCCTCATACAGGGGTCGCTACGAGCAGTACTTC
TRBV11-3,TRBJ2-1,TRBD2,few,CASSLGAGRDFDEQFF,TGTGCCAGCAGCTTAGGAGCGGGGAGAGATTTCGATGAGCAGTTCTTC
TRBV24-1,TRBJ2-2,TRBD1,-,CATSDPPGTGSNTGELFF,TGTGCCACCAGTGATCCTCCCGGGACAGGGTCCAACACCGGGGAGCTGTTTTTT
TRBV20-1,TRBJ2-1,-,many,CSADPKKLNEQFF,TGCAGTGCCGACCCCAAAAAGCTAAATGAGCAGTTCTTC
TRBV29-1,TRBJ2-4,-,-,CSAQGLAKNIQYF,TGCAGCGCTCAGGGGTTAGCCAAAAACATTCAGTACTTC
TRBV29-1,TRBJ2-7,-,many,CSVEAAGAEYEQYF,TGCAGCGTTGAAGCGGCCGGGGCAGAGTACGAGCAGTACTTC
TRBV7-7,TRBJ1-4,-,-,CASSNGRGEKLFF,TGTGCCAGCAGCAACGGACGCGGTGAAAAACTGTTTTTT
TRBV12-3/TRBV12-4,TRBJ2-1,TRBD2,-,CASRTGLAGGPYNEQFF,TGTGCCAGCAGGACGGGACTAGCGGGGGGGCCCTACAATGAGCAGTTCTTC